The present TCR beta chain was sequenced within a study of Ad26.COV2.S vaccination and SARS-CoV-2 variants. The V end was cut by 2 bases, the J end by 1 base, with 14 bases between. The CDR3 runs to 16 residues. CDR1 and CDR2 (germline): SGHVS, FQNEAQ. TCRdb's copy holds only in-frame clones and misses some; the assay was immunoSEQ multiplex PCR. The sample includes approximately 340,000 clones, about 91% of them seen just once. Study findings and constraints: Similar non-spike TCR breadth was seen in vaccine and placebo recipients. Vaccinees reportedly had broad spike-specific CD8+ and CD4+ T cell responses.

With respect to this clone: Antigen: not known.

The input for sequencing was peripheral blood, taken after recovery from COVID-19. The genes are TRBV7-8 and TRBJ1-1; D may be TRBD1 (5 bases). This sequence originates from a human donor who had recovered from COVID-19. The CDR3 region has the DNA TGTGCCAGCAGCTTACGGGTGACAGACCAGAACACTGAAGCTTTCTTT. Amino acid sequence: CASSLRVTDQNTEAFF.